This passage covers 32 T cell receptor beta chains from one sample sequenced in a study of cytomegalovirus exposure and HLA in healthy donors. The primer mix had 60 Vbeta and 13 Jbeta primers. Clones were sequenced by immunoSEQ multiplex PCR, and TCRdb holds only the in-frame ones, with some missing. The table shows around 150,000 clones, with over 70% occurring only once. Specimen: PBMCs. Every receptor here comes from a man aged 18 to 30 in good health and CMV-seropositive.

The chain is built from TRBV7-2 and TRBJ1-2, with D unresolved. V lost 4 bases and J lost 8, with 20 bases in between. CDR1 SGHTA and CDR2 FQGNSA come from the germline V gene. This CDR3 is 15 amino acids long. This CDR3 is CASSSGGEARIGYTF. The DNA for the CDR3 is TGTGCCAGCAGCTCGGGTGGGGAGGCCCGGATAGGCTACACCTTC.

The genes are TRBV7-6 and TRBJ2-3; TRBD1 aligns across 8 bases. The V segment lost 2 bases and the J segment 4 bases; nucleotides outside the gene matches: 8. CDR3 length: 16 residues. Germline V gene sequence: CDR1 SGHVS, CDR2 FNYEAQ. CDR3 in DNA: TGTGCCAGCAGCTTACCTGCGGACAGGGTCCCAGATACGCAGTATTTT. This gives the protein CASSLPADRVPDTQYF.

The chain couples TRBV6-5 to TRBJ2-3, with D perhaps TRBD1 (6 bases). With 8 bases removed from V and 3 bases from J, the gap between germline ends came to 15 bases. The CDR3 sequence is 14 residues long. Germline CDR1 MNHEY, CDR2 SVGAGI. The CDR3 bases are TGTGCCAGCCAGATTTCAGGGGTAACAGATACGCAGTATTTT. The encoded protein is CASQISGVTDTQYF.

The chain uses TRBV27 and TRBJ1-4, with 7 bases lining up with TRBD1. V was clipped by 2 bases and J by 3 bases; unmatched bases: 3. CDR1 MNHEY and CDR2 SMNVEV come from the germline V gene (reference sequence). The CDR3 has 15 residues. The DNA of the CDR3 is TGTGCCAGCAGTTTAAGGGGGCAAGCTAATGAAAAACTGTTTTTT. It codes for CASSLRGQANEKLFF.

The chain employs TRBV7-8 and TRBJ2-2, with 13 bases matching TRBD2. The germline CDR1 and CDR2 sequences are SGHVS and FQNEAQ. This CDR3 contains 19 residues. The V gene end was trimmed by 0 bases and the J gene end by 5 bases; junction bases not matched to a gene: 9. The CDR3 loop is CASSLATLAGGPSTGELFF. CDR3 DNA sequence: TGTGCCAGCAGCTTAGCGACACTAGCGGGAGGGCCATCGACCGGGGAGCTGTTTTTT.

V usage is TRBV5-8 and J usage is TRBJ1-4, with a possible D match to TRBD1 (5 bases). V shed 3 bases and J shed 3 bases, with 9 bases lying between them. Germline-derived CDR1 and CDR2 are SGHTS and YDEGEE. The CDR3 contains 14 residues. The CDR3 sequence: CASSYRGANEKLFF. The CDR3 coding sequence is TGTGCCAGCAGCTATCGGGGGGCTAATGAAAAACTGTTTTTT.

This clone was observed a few times. V is TRBV18 and J is TRBJ1-1; 7 nucleotides line up with TRBD1. The CDR3 is 16 residues long. Germline assignment: CDR1 KGHSH and CDR2 LQKENI. V dropped 2 bases and J dropped 5; count of bases not matched to a gene: 11. CDR3 nucleotide sequence: TGTGCCAGCTCACCAGAAGAGCAGGGGGTTACTACTGAAGCTTTCTTT. Protein product: CASSPEEQGVTTEAFF.

The chain is built from TRBV11-2 and TRBJ1-5; perhaps TRBD1 as D (6 bases). CDR3 length: 14 residues. The germline V and J ends were trimmed by 5 bases and 6 bases, with 14 bases remaining between them. Looked up from germline, CDR1 is SGHAT and CDR2 is FQNNGV. This chain's CDR3 is CASSNSRGSQPQHF. The CDR3 DNA sequence: TGTGCCAGCAGCAATAGCAGGGGTAGTCAGCCCCAGCATTTT.

This sequence joins TRBV10-2 and TRBJ2-1; 8 positions match TRBD2. The CDR3 extends over 16 amino acids. CDR1 and CDR2 from the germline V gene are WSHSY and SAAADI. V trimming: 6 bases; J trimming: 0 bases; junction bases outside the gene matches: 7. The CDR3 DNA follows: TGCGCCAGCAGCCAATTGGGACTAGGCTCCTACAATGAGCAGTTCTTC. Translated, it gives CASSQLGLGSYNEQFF.

In its sample, this clone was seen a few times. One end of the junction varies from germline; a read error may be responsible. J is TRBJ2-7 and V is TRBV7-9; 8 nucleotides agree with TRBD1. The V gene's germline CDR1 is SEHNR and CDR2 FQNEAQ (reference sequence). This CDR3 has 16 amino acids. The CDR3 DNA reads TGTTCCAGCAGCTTCGCGTCAGGACAGGGTATCGACGAGCAGTACTTC. Translating it yields CSSSFASGQGIDEQYF.

V is TRBV29-1 and J is TRBJ2-3; TRBD1 matches at 8 bases. After removal of 2 bases from V and 2 bases from J, the junction contained 12 bases not matched to a gene. The CDR3 totals 17 residues. Germline CDR1 SQVTM, CDR2 ANQGSEA. The CDR3: CSVESSGQGIPTDTQYF. DNA for the CDR3: TGCAGCGTTGAATCATCTGGACAGGGTATCCCCACAGATACGCAGTATTTT.

This clone has just one count. V and J are TRBV19 and TRBJ2-7, with a possible D match to TRBD2 (6 bases). This CDR3 region has 14 residues. The V end lost 3 bases, the J end lost 4 bases, and 13 bases lay between the germline ends. Germline V gene data show CDR1 as LNHDA and CDR2 as SQIVND (reference sequence). CDR3 coding DNA: TGTGCCAGTAGTATGTCGGGGGAGACTTACGAGCAGTACTTC. Amino acid sequence: CASSMSGETYEQYF.

The chain links TRBV10-3 to TRBJ2-3; 10 bases are shared with TRBD2. V gave up 7 bases and J gave up 3 bases; unmatched junction bases: 1. Looked up from germline, CDR1 is ENHRY and CDR2 is SYGVKD. The CDR3 is made up of 13 amino acids. CDR3 DNA: TGTGCCATCAAGACTAGCGGGACAGATACGCAGTATTTT. Protein sequence: CAIKTSGTDTQYF.

This clone occurred a few times. The V gene is TRBV19, the J gene TRBJ2-5; 7 nucleotides line up with TRBD2. The J segment lost 1 base and the V segment lost 4 bases, leaving 12 bases of the junction unmatched. CDR1 LNHDA and CDR2 SQIVND come from the germline V gene (reference sequence). The CDR3 has 17 amino acids. CDR3 region: CASSTTYEGLPQETQYF. The DNA for the CDR3 is TGTGCCAGTAGTACCACATACGAGGGACTACCCCAAGAGACCCAGTACTTC. Filled out from reference TRBV19 and TRBJ2-5, the complete variable domain reads DGGITQSPKYLFRKEGQNVTLSCEQNLNHDAMYWYRQDPGQGLRLIYYSQIVNDFQKGDIAEGYSVSREKKESFPLTVTSAQKNPTAFYLCASSTTYEGLPQETQYFGPGTRLLVL.

This clone showed up just a few times. V gene TRBV30 combines with J gene TRBJ2-5; 8 bases are shared with TRBD2. Germline V gene lookup returns CDR1 GTSNPN and CDR2 SVGIG (reference sequence). The CDR3 loop spans 11 amino acids. The CDR3 DNA reads TGTACTAGCGGATTACAAGAGACCCAGTACTTC. Translated: CTSGLQETQYF.

This rearrangement joins TRBV30 to TRBJ2-6; 8 nucleotides match TRBD1. This CDR3 region has 18 residues. J gave up 5 bases and V 1 base, and 13 bases lay outside the gene matches. Germline V lookup: CDR1 GTSNPN, CDR2 SVGIG (reference sequence). CDR3 loop: CAWSADRGIVFRANVLTF. CDR3 coding DNA: TGTGCCTGGAGTGCCGACAGGGGTATTGTTTTTAGGGCCAACGTCCTGACTTTC.

CDR3 DNA sequence: TGTGCCAGCAGCTCTCGGGCCAGCCGGGAAGAGCAGTACTTC. It translates to CASSSRASREEQYF. The chain joins TRBV7-9 to TRBJ2-7; D perhaps matches TRBD2 (5 bases). The ends were cut back, 4 bases at V and 7 bases at J, with 17 bases in the middle. CDR1 and CDR2 (germline): SEHNR, FQNEAQ (reference sequence). CDR3 size: 14 residues.

The V and J genes are TRBV5-1 and TRBJ1-2; TRBD1 matches 7 bases. Trimming cost V 2 bases and J 6 bases; bases outside gene matches: 4. The CDR3 extends over 13 amino acids. CDR1 is SGHRS and CDR2 is YFSETQ in the germline V gene. CDR3 amino acids: CASSLDRVDGYTF. CDR3 coding DNA: TGCGCCAGCAGCTTAGACAGGGTGGATGGCTACACCTTC.

V gene TRBV10-1 combines with J gene TRBJ1-3; 7 bases line up with TRBD1. Germline loops: CDR1 WNHNN, CDR2 SYGVQD (reference sequence). The CDR3 is made up of 13 amino acids. V shed 6 bases, J shed 8 bases, and the junction held 7 bases outside the gene matches. The CDR3 loop reads CASRDSRGDTIYF. The CDR3, as DNA: TGCGCCAGCAGGGACAGCAGGGGGGACACCATATATTTT.

The CDR3 reads CASSLVSGSSGLTGELFF. CDR3 DNA sequence: TGTGCCAGCAGCTTAGTAAGTGGCTCGTCAGGGCTCACCGGGGAGCTGTTTTTT. This sequence joins TRBV5-5 and TRBJ2-2; a possible D gene is TRBD1 (5 bases). Germline CDR1 SGHKS, CDR2 YYEKEE (reference sequence). This CDR3 is built from 18 residues. V lost 2 bases and J lost 4, with 21 bases in between.

This sequence joins TRBV9 and TRBJ1-2; TRBD1 matches at 10 bases. The length of the CDR3 is 16 residues. Germline-derived CDR1 and CDR2 are SGDLS and YYNGEE. Germline trimming cut 4 bases from V and 2 bases from J; bases unmatched to any gene: 8. The CDR3 loop is CASSWGDRGSNYGYTF. The CDR3 nucleotides read TGTGCCAGCAGCTGGGGGGACAGGGGTTCGAACTATGGCTACACCTTC.

A single count supports this clone. This chain joins TRBV20-1 and TRBJ2-7; tentatively, D is TRBD2 (5 bases). Germline assignment: CDR1 DFQATT and CDR2 SNEGSKA (reference sequence). Trimming stripped 3 bases from V and 5 bases from J, with 8 bases between. The CDR3 extends over 11 amino acids. CDR3 amino acids: CSASPGNEQYF. The CDR3 nucleotides read TGCAGTGCTAGTCCCGGGAACGAGCAGTACTTC.

This clone was picked up one time. J is TRBJ2-1 and V is TRBV5-1; 8 positions agree with TRBD1. Germline CDR1 is SGHRS and CDR2 is YFSETQ. The CDR3 is 15 amino acids. Trimming removed 3 bases from V and 8 bases from J; junction bases left unmatched: 10. CDR3 amino acids: CASSYDRGRNHEQFF. The CDR3 DNA sequence: TGCGCCAGCAGCTACGACAGGGGTAGAAATCATGAGCAGTTCTTC.

This clone was seen just once. The chain links TRBV11-2 to TRBJ2-7, with D unresolved. CDR1 SGHAT and CDR2 FQNNGV come from the germline V gene. V was trimmed by 5 bases and J by 9 bases, leaving 14 bases between them. This CDR3 spans 12 amino acids. The CDR3 loop is CASSRFEPPQYF. The DNA for the CDR3 is TGTGCCAGCAGCCGTTTTGAGCCCCCGCAGTACTTC.

The CDR3 DNA is TGTGCCAGCAGCTCTAGCGGGAGCGCCTACAATGAGCAGTTCTTC. This translates into CASSSSGSAYNEQFF. The gene calls are TRBV11-3 and TRBJ2-1; TRBD2 matches at 10 bases. Germline CDR1 and CDR2: SGHNT and YENEEA. This CDR3 region has 15 residues. V lost 4 bases and J lost 2; bases outside the gene matches: 2.

The chain has TRBV5-4 and TRBJ2-5; D unresolved. Germline lookup yields CDR1 SGHNT and CDR2 YYREEE (reference sequence). Trimming removed 0 bases at V and 5 bases at J, with 20 bases between. The CDR3 is made up of 17 amino acids. CDR3 nucleotide sequence: TGTGCCAGCAGCTTGGGCGGAGTGGTCCCGGTCGAGGAGACCCAGTACTTC. Translating it yields CASSLGGVVPVEETQYF.

J is TRBJ2-3 and V is TRBV4-2; TRBD2 is a possible D gene (6 bases). V was pared by 3 bases and J by 2 bases, with 12 bases between. The CDR3 contains 15 residues. CDR1 LGHNA and CDR2 YNFKEQ come from the germline V gene. CDR3 sequence (DNA): TGTGCCAGCAGCCAGGACTATTCTAACACAGATACGCAGTATTTT. This codes for CASSQDYSNTDTQYF.

The genes are TRBV19 and TRBJ2-1; TRBD2 matches 12 bases. V was pared by 6 bases and J by 4 bases, with 4 bases of the junction left unmatched. In germline, CDR1 is LNHDA, CDR2 SQIVND (reference sequence). The CDR3 has 15 residues. As DNA, the CDR3 is TGTGCCAGTAGCTCCGGGACTAGCGGGTACAATGAGCAGTTCTTC. This codes for CASSSGTSGYNEQFF.

V gene TRBV7-9 combines with J gene TRBJ2-5; 10 nucleotides match TRBD1. Trimming cost V 0 bases and J 4 bases; bases outside gene matches: 14. The germline gives CDR1 SEHNR, CDR2 FQNEAQ (reference sequence). This CDR3 has 19 residues. The CDR3 coding sequence is TGTGCCAGCAGCTTAGCTTACGGGCCCTGGGACAGGGGAAGAGAGACCCAGTACTTC. As protein: CASSLAYGPWDRGRETQYF.

The table lists this clone with a few counts. The chain carries TRBV11-2 and TRBJ2-1; D is undetermined. This CDR3 has 15 amino acids. Per germline, CDR1 SGHAT and CDR2 FQNNGV. Deletions cut 4 bases from V and 5 bases from J, with 15 bases between. The CDR3 bases are TGTGCCAGCAGCTACCGTCTAAATTCAAACAATGAGCAGTTCTTC. Translation gives CASSYRLNSNNEQFF.

CDR3 amino acids: CASSALSRGAGSPLHF. Here the CDR3 DNA reads TGTGCCAGCAGTGCACTGTCCAGGGGCGCAGGATCACCCCTCCACTTT. The V and J genes are TRBV27 and TRBJ1-6; weak D call: TRBD1 (6 bases). The CDR3 has 16 amino acids. Germline V gives CDR1 MNHEY, CDR2 SMNVEV (reference sequence). Between the trimmed V and J ends, which lost 5 bases and 10 bases, there was a span of 21 bases.

This chain connects TRBV6-5 to TRBJ1-2; D is possibly TRBD1 (5 bases). Deletions cut 5 bases from V and 4 bases from J, with 17 bases between. Looked up from germline, CDR1 is MNHEY and CDR2 is SVGAGI. The CDR3 covers 15 residues. In nucleotides, the CDR3 is TGTGCCAGCAGTCCCCGACAAGCGGGGGGCTATGGCTACACCTTC. As protein: CASSPRQAGGYGYTF.